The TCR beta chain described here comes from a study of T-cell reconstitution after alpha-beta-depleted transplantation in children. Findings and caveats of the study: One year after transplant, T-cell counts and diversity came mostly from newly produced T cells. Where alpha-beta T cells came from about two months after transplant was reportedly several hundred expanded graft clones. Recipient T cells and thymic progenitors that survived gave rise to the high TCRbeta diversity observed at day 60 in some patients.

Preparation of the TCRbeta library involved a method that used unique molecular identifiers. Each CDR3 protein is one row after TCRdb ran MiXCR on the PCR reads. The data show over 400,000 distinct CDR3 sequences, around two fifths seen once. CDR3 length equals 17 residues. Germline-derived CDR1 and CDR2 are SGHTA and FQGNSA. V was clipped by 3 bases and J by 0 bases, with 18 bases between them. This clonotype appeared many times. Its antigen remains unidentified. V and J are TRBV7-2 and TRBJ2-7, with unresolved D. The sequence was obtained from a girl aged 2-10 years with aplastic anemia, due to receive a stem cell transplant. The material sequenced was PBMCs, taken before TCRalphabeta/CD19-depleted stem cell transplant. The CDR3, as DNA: TGTGCCAGCAGCTTTGCCAGCACCTACTCGAGCTCCTACGAGCAGTACTTC. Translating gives CASSFASTYSSSYEQYF.